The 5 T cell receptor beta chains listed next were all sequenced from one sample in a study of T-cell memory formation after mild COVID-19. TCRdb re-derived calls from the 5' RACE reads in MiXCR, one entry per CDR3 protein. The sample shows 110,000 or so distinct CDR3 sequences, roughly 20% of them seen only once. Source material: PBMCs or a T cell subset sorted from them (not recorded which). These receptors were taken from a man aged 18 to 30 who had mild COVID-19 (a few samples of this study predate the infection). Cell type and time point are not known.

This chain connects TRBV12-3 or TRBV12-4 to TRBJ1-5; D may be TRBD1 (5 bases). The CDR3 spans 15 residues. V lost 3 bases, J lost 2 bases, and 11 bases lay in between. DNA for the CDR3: TGTGCCAGCAGTTTTGGGGGATCAGGCAATCAGCCCCAGCATTTT. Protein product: CASSFGGSGNQPQHF.

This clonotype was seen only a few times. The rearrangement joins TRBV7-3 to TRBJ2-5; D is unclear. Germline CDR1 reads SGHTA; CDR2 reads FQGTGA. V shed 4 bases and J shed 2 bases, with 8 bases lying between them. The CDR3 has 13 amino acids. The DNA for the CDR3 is TGTGCCAGCAGCTCAGAAGCTCAAGAGACCCAGTACTTC. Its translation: CASSSEAQETQYF.

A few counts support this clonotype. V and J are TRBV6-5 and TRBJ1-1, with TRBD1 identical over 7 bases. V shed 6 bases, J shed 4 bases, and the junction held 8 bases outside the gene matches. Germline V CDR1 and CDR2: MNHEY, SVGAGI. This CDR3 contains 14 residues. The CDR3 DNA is TGTGCCAGCAGATTACAGGGGATGGGCACTGAAGCTTTCTTT. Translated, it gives CASRLQGMGTEAFF.

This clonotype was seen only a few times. The CDR3 nucleotides are TGTGCCAGCAGTTCCGGGGTAACAGATACGCAGTATTTT. The encoded protein is CASSSGVTDTQYF. The gene calls are TRBV12-3 or TRBV12-4 and TRBJ2-3, with D perhaps TRBD2 (5 bases). V lost 4 bases to trimming and J lost 3 bases, with 8 bases between them. CDR3 length: 13 residues.

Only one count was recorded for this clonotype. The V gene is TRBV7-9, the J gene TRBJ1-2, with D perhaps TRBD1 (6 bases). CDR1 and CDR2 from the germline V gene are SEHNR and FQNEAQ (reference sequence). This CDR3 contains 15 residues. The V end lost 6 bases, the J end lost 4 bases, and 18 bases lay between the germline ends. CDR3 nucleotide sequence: TGTGCCAGCAGACCGCCGACAGGCGAATTCTATGGCTACACCTTC. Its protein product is CASRPPTGEFYGYTF. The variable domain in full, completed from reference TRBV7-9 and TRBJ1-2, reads DTGVSQNPRHKITKRGQNVTFRCDPISEHNRLYWYRQTLGQGPEFLTYFQNEAQLEKSRLLSDRFSAERPKGSFSTLEIQRTEQGDSAMYLCASRPPTGEFYGYTFGSGTRLTVV.